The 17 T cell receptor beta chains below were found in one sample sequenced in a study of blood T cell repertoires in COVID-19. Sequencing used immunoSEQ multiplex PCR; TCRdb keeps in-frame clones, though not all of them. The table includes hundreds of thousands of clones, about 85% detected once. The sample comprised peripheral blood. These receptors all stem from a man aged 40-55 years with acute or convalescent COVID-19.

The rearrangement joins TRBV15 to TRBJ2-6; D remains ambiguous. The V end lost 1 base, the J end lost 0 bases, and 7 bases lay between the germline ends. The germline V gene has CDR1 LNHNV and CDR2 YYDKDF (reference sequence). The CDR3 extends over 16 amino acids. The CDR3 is CATSRVRSSGANVLTF. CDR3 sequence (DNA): TGTGCCACCAGCAGAGTACGGAGCTCTGGGGCCAACGTCCTGACTTTC.

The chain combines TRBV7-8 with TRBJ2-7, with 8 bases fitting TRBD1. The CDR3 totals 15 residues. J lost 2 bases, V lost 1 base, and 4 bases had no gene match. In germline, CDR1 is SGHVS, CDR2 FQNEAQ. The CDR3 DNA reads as TGTGCCAGCAGCTTAGTCTTACAGGGGGCCTACGAGCAGTACTTC. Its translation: CASSLVLQGAYEQYF.

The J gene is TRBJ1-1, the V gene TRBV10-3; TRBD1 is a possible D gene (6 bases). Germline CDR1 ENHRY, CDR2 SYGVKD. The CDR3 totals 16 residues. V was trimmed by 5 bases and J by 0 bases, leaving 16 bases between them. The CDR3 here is CAISPNSQGMNTEAFF. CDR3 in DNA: TGTGCCATCAGTCCCAACAGTCAGGGGATGAACACTGAAGCTTTCTTT.

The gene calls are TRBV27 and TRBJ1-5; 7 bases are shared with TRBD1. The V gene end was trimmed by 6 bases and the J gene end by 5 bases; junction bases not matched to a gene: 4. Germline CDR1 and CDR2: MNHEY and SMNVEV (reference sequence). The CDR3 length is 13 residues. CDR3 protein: CASRTGLDQPQHF. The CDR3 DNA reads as TGTGCCAGCAGGACAGGGTTGGATCAGCCCCAGCATTTT.

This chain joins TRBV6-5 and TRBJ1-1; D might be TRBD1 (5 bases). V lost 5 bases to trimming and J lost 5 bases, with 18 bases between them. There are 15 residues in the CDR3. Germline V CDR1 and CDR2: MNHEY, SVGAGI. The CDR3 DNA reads TGTGCCAGCAGTACGGGACGCTCTGGGAGGACTGAAGCTTTCTTT. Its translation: CASSTGRSGRTEAFF.

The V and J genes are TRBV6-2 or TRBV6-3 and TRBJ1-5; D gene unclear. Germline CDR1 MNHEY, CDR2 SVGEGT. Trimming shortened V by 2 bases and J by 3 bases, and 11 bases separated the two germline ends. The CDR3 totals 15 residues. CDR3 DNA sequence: TGTGCCAGCAGTTACGCGAGGGCCCTCAATCAGCCCCAGCATTTT. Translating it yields CASSYARALNQPQHF.

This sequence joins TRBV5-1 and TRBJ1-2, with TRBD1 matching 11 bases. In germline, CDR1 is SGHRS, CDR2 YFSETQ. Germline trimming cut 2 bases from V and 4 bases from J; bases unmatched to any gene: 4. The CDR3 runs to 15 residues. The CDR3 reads CASSLGTGGIYGYTF. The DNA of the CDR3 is TGCGCCAGCAGCTTAGGGACAGGGGGTATCTATGGCTACACCTTC.

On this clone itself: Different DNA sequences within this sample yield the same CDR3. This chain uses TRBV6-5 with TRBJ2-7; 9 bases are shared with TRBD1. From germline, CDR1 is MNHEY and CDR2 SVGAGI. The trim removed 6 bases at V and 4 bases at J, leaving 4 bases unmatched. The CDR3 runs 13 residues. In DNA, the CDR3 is TGTGCCAGCAGGGGGACAGGGAGGTACGAGCAGTACTTC. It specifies CASRGTGRYEQYF.

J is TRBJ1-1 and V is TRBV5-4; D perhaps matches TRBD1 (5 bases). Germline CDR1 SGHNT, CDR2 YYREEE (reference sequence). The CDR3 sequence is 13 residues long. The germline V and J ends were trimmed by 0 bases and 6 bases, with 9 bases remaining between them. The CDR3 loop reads CASSLGGRAEAFF. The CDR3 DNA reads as TGTGCCAGCAGCTTGGGGGGGAGGGCTGAAGCTTTCTTT.

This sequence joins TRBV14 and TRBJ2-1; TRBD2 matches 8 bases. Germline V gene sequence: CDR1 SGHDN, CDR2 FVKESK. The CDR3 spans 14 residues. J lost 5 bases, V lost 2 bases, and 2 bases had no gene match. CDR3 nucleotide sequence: TGTGCCAGCAGCCAATCGGGGGGGGACAATGAGCAGTTCTTC. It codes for CASSQSGGDNEQFF.

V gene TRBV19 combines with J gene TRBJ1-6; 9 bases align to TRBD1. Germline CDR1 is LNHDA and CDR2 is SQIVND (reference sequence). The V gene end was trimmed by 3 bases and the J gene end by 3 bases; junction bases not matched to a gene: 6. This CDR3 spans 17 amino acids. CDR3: CASSMERTGVYNSPLHF. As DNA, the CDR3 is TGTGCCAGTAGTATGGAAAGGACAGGGGTCTATAATTCACCCCTCCACTTT.

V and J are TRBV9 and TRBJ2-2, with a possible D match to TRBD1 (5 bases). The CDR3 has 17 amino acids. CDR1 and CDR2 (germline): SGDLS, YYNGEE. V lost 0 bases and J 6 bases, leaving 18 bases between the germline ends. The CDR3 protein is CASSVDPSSVTAGELFF. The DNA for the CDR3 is TGTGCCAGCAGCGTAGATCCCTCCAGTGTGACAGCCGGGGAGCTGTTTTTT.

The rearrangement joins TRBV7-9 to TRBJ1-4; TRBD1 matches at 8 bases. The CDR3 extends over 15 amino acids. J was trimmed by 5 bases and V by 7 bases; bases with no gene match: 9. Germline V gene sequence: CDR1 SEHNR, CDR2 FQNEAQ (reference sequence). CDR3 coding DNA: TGTGCCAGCACCTACGGGGACAGGATGAATGAAAAACTGTTTTTT. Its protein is CASTYGDRMNEKLFF.

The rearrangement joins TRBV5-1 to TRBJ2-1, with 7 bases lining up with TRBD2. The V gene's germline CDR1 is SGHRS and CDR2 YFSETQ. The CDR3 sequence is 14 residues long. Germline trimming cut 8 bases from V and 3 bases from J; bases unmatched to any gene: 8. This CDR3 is CASNHGTNYNEQFF. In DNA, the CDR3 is TGCGCCAGTAACCATGGGACTAACTACAATGAGCAGTTCTTC.

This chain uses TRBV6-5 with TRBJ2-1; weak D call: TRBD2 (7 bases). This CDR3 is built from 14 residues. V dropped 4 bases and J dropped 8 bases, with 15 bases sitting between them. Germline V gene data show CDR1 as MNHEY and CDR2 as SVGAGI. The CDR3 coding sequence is TGTGCCAGCAGTTGGGGGGGCATGGTCGATGAGCAGTTCTTC. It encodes CASSWGGMVDEQFF.

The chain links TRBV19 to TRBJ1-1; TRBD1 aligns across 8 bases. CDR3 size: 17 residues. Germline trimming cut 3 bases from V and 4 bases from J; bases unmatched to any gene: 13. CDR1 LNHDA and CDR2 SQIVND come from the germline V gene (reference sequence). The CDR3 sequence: CASSISTPWTGSTEAFF. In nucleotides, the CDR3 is TGTGCCAGTAGTATCTCGACCCCCTGGACAGGGAGCACTGAAGCTTTCTTT.

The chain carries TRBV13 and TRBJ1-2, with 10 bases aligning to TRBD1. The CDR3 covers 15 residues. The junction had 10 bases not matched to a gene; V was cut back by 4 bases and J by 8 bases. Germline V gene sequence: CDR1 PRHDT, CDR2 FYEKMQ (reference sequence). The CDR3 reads CASSSGQGGNLGYTF. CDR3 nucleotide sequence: TGTGCCAGCAGCTCAGGACAGGGGGGGAATTTGGGCTACACCTTC.